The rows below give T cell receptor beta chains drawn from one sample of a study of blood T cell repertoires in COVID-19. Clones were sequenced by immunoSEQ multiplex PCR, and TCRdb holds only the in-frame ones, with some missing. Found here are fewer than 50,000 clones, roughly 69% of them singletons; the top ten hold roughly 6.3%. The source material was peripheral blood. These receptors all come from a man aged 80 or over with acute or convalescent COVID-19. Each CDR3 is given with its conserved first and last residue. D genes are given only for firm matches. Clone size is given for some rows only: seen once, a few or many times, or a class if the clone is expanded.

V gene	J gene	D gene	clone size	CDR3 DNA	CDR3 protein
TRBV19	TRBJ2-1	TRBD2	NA	TGTGCCAGTAGTTTCTTCTTAGCGGGAGGGCCGGGCAATGAGCAGTTCTTC	CASSFFLAGGPGNEQFF
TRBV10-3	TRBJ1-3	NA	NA	TGTGCCATCAGTGAGTGGATCGGAGGAATTAGTAGAAACACCATATATTTT	CAISEWIGGISRNTIYF
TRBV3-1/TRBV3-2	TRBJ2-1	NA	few	TGTGCCAGCAGCCATACAGGTTACAATGAGCAGTTCTTC	CASSHTGYNEQFF
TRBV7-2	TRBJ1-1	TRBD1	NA	TGTGCCAGCAGATTAGGACAGGGTGGTACTGAAGCTTTCTTT	CASRLGQGGTEAFF
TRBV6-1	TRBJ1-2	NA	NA	TGTGCCAGCAGTGAAGCCTGGACAGCCAACTATGGCTACACCTTC	CASSEAWTANYGYTF
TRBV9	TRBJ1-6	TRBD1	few	TGTGCCAGCAGCGCGAGGGGGCAGGACTCCTATAATTCACCCCTCCACTTT	CASSARGQDSYNSPLHF
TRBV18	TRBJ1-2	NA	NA	TGTGCCAGCTCATCAGGGGAAGGGGATGGCTACACCTTC	CASSSGEGDGYTF
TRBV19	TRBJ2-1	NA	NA	TGTGCCAGTAGTACCGGGACTTCCAATGAGCAGTTCTTC	CASSTGTSNEQFF
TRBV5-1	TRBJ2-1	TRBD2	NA	TGCGCCAGCAGCTTAATAGCGGGAGGCTCCTACAATGAGCAGTTCTTC	CASSLIAGGSYNEQFF
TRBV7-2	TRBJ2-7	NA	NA	TGTGCCAGCAGCTTAGGGCGGGACGAGCAGTACTTC	CASSLGRDEQYF
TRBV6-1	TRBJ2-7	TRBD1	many	TGTGCCAGCAGTGAGCCCCCGGGGCGACAGGGGACCTACGAGCAGTACTTC	CASSEPPGRQGTYEQYF
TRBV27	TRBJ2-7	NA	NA	TGTGCCAGCAGTTTACAAGGGAGGGGGTTGCAGTACTTC	CASSLQGRGLQYF
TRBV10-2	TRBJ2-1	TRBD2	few	TGCGCCAGCAGTGAGTCGCGGGAGCTAACCAATGAGCAGTTCTTC	CASSESRELTNEQFF
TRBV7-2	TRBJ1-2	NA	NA	TGTGCCAGCAGCTTAGATGTGGGGCGCCGGGGCTACACCTTC	CASSLDVGRRGYTF
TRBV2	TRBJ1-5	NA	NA	TGTGCCAGCAGTTACGATTTTAGACAGCAGCCCCAGCATTTT	CASSYDFRQQPQHF
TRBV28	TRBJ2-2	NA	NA	TGTGCCAGCAGGCCCGGGACGAACACCGGGGAGCTGTTTTTT	CASRPGTNTGELFF
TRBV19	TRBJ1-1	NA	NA	TGTGCCAGTAGTATAGGGCAGTCGAACACTGAAGCTTTCTTT	CASSIGQSNTEAFF
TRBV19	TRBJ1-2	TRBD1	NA	TGTGCCAGTAATATTCCGGGACAGGTCGGGTATGGCTACACCTTC	CASNIPGQVGYGYTF
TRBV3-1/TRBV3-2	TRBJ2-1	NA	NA	TGTGCCAGCAGCCCTCTAGCGCGGAGCTCCTACAATGAGCAGTTCTTC	CASSPLARSSYNEQFF
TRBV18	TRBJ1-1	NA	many	TGTGCCAGCTCACCATTATCGGGGGTGGGGGGCACTGAAGCTTTCTTT	CASSPLSGVGGTEAFF
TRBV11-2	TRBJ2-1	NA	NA	TGTGCCAGCAGCCCCGGGACATATCTAAACAATGAGCAGTTCTTC	CASSPGTYLNNEQFF
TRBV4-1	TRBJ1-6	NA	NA	TGCGCCAGCAGCCAAGGTATCCGTATGAATTCACCCCTCCACTTT	CASSQGIRMNSPLHF
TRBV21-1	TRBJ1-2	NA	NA	TGTGCCAGCAGCAAAGGAAGGGGTAACTATGGCTACACCTTC	CASSKGRGNYGYTF
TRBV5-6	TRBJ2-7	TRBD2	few	TGTGCCAGCAGCTTCGGGACTAGCATACACGAGCAGTACTTC	CASSFGTSIHEQYF
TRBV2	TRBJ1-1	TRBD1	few	TGTGCCAGCAGCCGGGAGGGGGCCGACACTGAAGCTTTCTTT	CASSREGADTEAFF
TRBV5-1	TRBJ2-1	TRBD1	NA	TGCGCCAGCAGCGCGGATGGGGACAGTTACAATGAGCAGTTCTTC	CASSADGDSYNEQFF
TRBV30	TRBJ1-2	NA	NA	TGTGCCTGGGGCCGGGACACCTTATATGGCTACACCTTC	CAWGRDTLYGYTF
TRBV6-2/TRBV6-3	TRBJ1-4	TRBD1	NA	TGTGCCAGCAGTTACTTAATACAGGGGACCAATGAAAAACTGTTTTTT	CASSYLIQGTNEKLFF
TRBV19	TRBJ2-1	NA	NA	TGTGCCAGTAGGGCCACTAGGCACGGCAATGAGCAGTTCTTC	CASRATRHGNEQFF
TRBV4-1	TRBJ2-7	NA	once	TGCGCCAGCAGCCCCCCGGGGTCGTACGAGCAGTACTTC	CASSPPGSYEQYF
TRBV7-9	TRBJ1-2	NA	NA	TGTGCCAGCAGCTCCCTAACTTTAAGACAGGACTATGGCTACACCTTC	CASSSLTLRQDYGYTF
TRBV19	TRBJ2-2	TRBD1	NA	TGTGCCAGTAGTATAGAGGGACAGGGAACCGGGGAGCTGTTTTTT	CASSIEGQGTGELFF
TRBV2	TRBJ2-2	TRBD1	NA	TGTGCCAGCAGCCCCGGGACAGGGTCCACCGGGGAGCTGTTTTTT	CASSPGTGSTGELFF
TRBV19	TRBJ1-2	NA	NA	TGTGCCAGTAGTTACCCTGGGGGGTATGGCTACACCTTC	CASSYPGGYGYTF
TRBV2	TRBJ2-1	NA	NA	TGTGCCGTGGGGCGGCTAGCGCGGGTGAGTGAGCAGTTCTTC	CAVGRLARVSEQFF
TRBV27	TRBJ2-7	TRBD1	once	TGTGCCAGCAGTTTAGTGGGGACAGGGGTGCCCTACGAGCAGTACTTC	CASSLVGTGVPYEQYF
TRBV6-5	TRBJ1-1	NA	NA	TGTGCCAGCAGTCCCCAGGGGATCGGCACTGAAGCTTTCTTT	CASSPQGIGTEAFF
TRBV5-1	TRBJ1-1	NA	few	TGCGCCAGCAGCTTTGGAGGGGCGGACACTGAAGCTTTCTTT	CASSFGGADTEAFF
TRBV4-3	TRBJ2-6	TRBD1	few	TGCGCCAGCAGCCAGCAGTACAGGGGATCAGGGGCCAACGTCCTGACTTTC	CASSQQYRGSGANVLTF
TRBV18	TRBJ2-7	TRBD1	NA	TGTGCCAGCTCAATCACGGCAGGGGGATACGAGCAGTACTTC	CASSITAGGYEQYF
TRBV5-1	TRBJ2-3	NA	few	TGCGCCAGCAGCTGGAAACGGGACAAAATCACAGATACGCAGTATTTT	CASSWKRDKITDTQYF
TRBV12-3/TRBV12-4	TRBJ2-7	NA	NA	TGTGCCAGCAGTTCCGACACCTACGAGCAGTACTTC	CASSSDTYEQYF
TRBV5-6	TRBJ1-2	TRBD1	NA	TGTGCCAGCAGCCTTCGACAGGGGGCAAGTGGCTACACCTTC	CASSLRQGASGYTF
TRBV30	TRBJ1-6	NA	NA	TGTGCCTGGAGCTCCGAGTATAATTCACCCCTCCACTTT	CAWSSEYNSPLHF
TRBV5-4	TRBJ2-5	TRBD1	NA	TGTGCCAGCAGCCAAACTAGACAGACAGGGGGGGAGACCCAGTACTTC	CASSQTRQTGGETQYF
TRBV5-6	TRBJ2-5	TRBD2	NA	TGTGCCAGCGGTTTAGCGGGAGTAGGCGAGACCCAGTACTTC	CASGLAGVGETQYF
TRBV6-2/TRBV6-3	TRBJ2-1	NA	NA	TGTGCCAGCAGTGCCCAGGGGCTTGAGCAGTTCTTC	CASSAQGLEQFF
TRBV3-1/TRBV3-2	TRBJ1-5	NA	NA	TGTGCCAGCAGCCCCCAGGGGACGGGCGATCAGCCCCAGCATTTT	CASSPQGTGDQPQHF
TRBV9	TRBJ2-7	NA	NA	TGTGCCAGCAGCCCCAGGGGAACTAACTACGAGCAGTACTTC	CASSPRGTNYEQYF
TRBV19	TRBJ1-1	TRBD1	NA	TGTGCCAGTAGTATGGAGGGACAGTATTCGGAAGCTTTCTTT	CASSMEGQYSEAFF
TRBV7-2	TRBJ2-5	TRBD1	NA	TGTGCCAGCAGCGCCGACAGGGATGGGCAAGAGACCCAGTACTTC	CASSADRDGQETQYF
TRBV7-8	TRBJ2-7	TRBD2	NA	TGTGCCAGCAGCTTAGGTTTCACTAGCGGGGGGGCGGACGAGCAGTACTTC	CASSLGFTSGGADEQYF
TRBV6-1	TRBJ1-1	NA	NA	TGTGCCAGCAGTGAATTCCTCGAGGACACTGAAGCTTTCTTT	CASSEFLEDTEAFF
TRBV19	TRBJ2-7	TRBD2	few	TGTGCCAGTAGTAAGGGACTAGCGGGAGGGCGGGAGCAGTACTTC	CASSKGLAGGREQYF
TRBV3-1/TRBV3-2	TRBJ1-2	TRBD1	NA	TGTGCCAGCAGCCTCCACACAGGGGGCTATGGCTACACCTTC	CASSLHTGGYGYTF
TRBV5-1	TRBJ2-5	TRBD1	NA	TGCGCCAGCAGCACCCGACAGGGTACCACAGAGACCCAGTACTTC	CASSTRQGTTETQYF
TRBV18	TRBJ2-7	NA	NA	TGTGCCAGCTCGCGGGACCCGTCTCGGGAGCAGTACTTC	CASSRDPSREQYF